The T cell receptor beta chain described here comes from a study of blood T cell repertoires in COVID-19. On the study more broadly: Italy, Spain and the United States were the sources of the convalescent and acute COVID-19 samples. T cells, B-cell-depleted T cells, or PBMCs supplied cDNA or gDNA.

Authors' data handling: For nucleated cells, counts were estimated from reference gene primer amplification. Sequencing used immunoSEQ multiplex PCR; TCRdb keeps in-frame clones, though not all of them. V and J calls plus clone size are reproduced from that table; the DNA served to infer D and trimming. The sample holds more than 120,000 clones; 70% to 90% are singletons and the top ten take less than 3.5%. Sequencing input: peripheral blood. The sequence was collected from a human donor with acute or convalescent COVID-19. The donor label of this sample is uncertain.

The CDR3 region is CASSLGSRVPYGYTF. The CDR3 bases are TGTGCCAGCAGCTTAGGGAGCAGGGTCCCCTATGGCTACACCTTC. The chain is built from TRBV7-2 and TRBJ1-2; weak D call: TRBD1 (5 bases). The CDR3 totals 15 residues. V gave up 1 base and J gave up 4 bases, with 13 bases separating them. Germline-derived CDR1 and CDR2 are SGHTA and FQGNSA.